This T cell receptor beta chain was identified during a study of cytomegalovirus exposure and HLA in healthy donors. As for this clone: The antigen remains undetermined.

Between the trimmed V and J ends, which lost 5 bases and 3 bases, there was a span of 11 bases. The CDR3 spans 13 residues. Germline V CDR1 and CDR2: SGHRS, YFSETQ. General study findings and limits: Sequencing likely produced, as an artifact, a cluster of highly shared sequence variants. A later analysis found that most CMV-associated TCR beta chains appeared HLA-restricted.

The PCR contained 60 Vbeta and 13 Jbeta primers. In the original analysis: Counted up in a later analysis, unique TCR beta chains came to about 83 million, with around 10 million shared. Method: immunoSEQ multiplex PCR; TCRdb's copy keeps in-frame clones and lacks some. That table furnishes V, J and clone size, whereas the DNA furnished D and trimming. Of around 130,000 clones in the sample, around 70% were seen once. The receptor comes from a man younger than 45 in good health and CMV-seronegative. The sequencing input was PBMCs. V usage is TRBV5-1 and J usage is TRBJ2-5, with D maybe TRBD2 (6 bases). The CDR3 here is CASSFLAEETQYF. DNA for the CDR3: TGCGCCAGCAGTTTTTTAGCGGAAGAGACCCAGTACTTC. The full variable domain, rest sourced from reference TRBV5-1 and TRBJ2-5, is KAGVTQTPRYLIKTRGQQVTLSCSPISGHRSVSWYQQTPGQGLQFLFEYFSETQRNKGNFPGRFSGRQFSNSRSEMNVSTLELGDSALYLCASSFLAEETQYFGPGTRLLVL.